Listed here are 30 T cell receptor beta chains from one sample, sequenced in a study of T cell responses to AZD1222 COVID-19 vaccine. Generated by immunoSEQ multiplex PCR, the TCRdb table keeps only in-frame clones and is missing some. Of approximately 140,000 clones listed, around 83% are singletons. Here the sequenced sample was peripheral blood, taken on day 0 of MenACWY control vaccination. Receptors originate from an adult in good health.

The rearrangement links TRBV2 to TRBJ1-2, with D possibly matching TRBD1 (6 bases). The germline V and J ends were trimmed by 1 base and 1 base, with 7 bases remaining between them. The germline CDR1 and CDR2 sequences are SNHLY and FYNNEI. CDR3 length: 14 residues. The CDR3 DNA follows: TGTGCCAGCAGTGAAGGACAGGTTAACTATGGCTACACCTTC. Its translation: CASSEGQVNYGYTF.

The CDR3 nucleotides are TGCGCCAGCAGCTTGGATGGAGGCACTGAAGCTTTCTTT. It is translated as CASSLDGGTEAFF. The chain has TRBV5-1 and TRBJ1-1; unclear D gene. Germline V gene lookup returns CDR1 SGHRS and CDR2 YFSETQ. Trimming took off 0 bases at V and 4 bases at J, with 7 bases between the two ends. The CDR3 totals 13 residues.

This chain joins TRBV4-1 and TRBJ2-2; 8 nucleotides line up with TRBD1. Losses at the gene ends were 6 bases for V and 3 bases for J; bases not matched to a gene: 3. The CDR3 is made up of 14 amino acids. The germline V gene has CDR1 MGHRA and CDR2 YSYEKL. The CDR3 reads CASRQGEDTGELFF. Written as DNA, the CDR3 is TGCGCCAGCAGACAGGGGGAAGACACCGGGGAGCTGTTTTTT.

For the CDR3, the DNA is TGCGCCAGCAGCTTGGCCGCAGGGGATCCTGGAAACACCATATATTTT. This sequence encodes CASSLAAGDPGNTIYF. This chain links TRBV5-1 with TRBJ1-3; D may be TRBD1 (6 bases). CDR1 and CDR2 (germline): SGHRS, YFSETQ. The CDR3 loop spans 16 amino acids. V was trimmed by 0 bases and J by 2 bases, leaving 12 bases between them.

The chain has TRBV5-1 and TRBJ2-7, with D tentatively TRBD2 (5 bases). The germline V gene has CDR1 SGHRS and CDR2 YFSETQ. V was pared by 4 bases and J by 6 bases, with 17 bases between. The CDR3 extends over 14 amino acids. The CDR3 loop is CASSGVDYRGEQYF. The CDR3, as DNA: TGCGCCAGCAGCGGTGTAGACTATCGGGGCGAGCAGTACTTC.

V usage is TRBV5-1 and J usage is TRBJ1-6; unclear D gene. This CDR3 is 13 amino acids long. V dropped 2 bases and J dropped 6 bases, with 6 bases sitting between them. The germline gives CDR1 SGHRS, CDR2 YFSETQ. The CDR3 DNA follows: TGCGCCAGCAGCTTAGGACCTAATTCACCCCTCCACTTT. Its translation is CASSLGPNSPLHF.

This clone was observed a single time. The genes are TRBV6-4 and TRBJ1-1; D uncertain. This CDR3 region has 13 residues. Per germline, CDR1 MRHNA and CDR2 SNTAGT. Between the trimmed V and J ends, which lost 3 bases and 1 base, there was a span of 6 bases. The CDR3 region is CASSEHQNTEAFF. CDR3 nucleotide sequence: TGTGCCAGCAGTGAACACCAGAACACTGAAGCTTTCTTT.

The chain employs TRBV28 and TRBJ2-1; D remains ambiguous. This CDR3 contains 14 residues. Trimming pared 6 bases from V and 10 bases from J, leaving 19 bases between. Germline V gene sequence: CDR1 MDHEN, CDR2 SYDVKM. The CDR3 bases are TGTGCCAGCAGCTCCCCCCCTATGGTCTACGAGCAGTTCTTC. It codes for CASSSPPMVYEQFF. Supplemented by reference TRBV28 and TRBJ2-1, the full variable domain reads DVKVTQSSRYLVKRTGEKVFLECVQDMDHENMFWYRQDPGLGLRLIYFSYDVKMKEKGDIPEGYSVSREKKERFSLILESASTNQTSMYLCASSSPPMVYEQFFGPGTRLTVL.

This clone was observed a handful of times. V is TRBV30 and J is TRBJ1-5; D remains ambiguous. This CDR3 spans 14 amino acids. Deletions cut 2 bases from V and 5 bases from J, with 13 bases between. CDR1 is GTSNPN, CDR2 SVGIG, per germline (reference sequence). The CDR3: CAWSRAGIYQPQHF. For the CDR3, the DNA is TGTGCCTGGAGTAGGGCCGGGATTTATCAGCCCCAGCATTTT. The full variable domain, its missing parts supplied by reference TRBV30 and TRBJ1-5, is SQTIHQWPATLVQPVGSPLSLECTVEGTSNPNLYWYRQAAGRGLQLLFYSVGIGQISSEVPQNLSASRPQDRQFILSSKKLLLSDSGFYLCAWSRAGIYQPQHFGDGTRLSIL.

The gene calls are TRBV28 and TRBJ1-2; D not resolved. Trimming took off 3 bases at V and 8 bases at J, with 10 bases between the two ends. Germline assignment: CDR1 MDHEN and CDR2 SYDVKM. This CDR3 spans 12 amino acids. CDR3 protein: CASSFGVGGYTF. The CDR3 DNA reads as TGTGCCAGCAGTTTCGGGGTTGGCGGCTACACCTTC.

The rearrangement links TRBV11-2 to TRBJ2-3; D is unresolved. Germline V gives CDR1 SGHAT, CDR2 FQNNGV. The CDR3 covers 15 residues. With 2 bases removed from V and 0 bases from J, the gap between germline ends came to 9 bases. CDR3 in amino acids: CASSLWEASTDTQYF. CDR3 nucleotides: TGTGCCAGCAGCTTATGGGAAGCTAGCACAGATACGCAGTATTTT.

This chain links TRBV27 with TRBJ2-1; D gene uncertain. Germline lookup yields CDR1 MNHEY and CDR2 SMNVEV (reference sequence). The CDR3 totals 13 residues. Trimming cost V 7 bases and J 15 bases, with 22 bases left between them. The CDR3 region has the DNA TGTGCCAGCACTAACGCCCCCGCAGTGGTCCGGTTCTTC. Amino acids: CASTNAPAVVRFF.

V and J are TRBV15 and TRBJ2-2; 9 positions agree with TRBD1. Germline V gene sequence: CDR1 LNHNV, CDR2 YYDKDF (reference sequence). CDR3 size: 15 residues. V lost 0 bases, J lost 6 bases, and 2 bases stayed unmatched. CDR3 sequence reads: CATSRERTGAGELFF. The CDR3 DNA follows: TGTGCCACCAGCAGAGAACGGACAGGGGCCGGGGAGCTGTTTTTT. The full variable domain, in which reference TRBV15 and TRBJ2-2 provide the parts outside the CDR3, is DAMVIQNPRYQVTQFGKPVTLSCSQTLNHNVMYWYQQKSSQAPKLLFHYYDKDFNNEADTPDNFQSRRPNTSFCFLDIRSPGLGDTAMYLCATSRERTGAGELFFGEGSRLTVL.

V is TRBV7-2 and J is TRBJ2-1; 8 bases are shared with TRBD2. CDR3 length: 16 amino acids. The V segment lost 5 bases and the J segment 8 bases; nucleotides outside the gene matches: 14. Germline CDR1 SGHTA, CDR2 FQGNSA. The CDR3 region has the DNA TGTGCCAGCAGCCCTTACTCCCGGGGGGGCGTCTATGAGCAGTTCTTC. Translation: CASSPYSRGGVYEQFF.

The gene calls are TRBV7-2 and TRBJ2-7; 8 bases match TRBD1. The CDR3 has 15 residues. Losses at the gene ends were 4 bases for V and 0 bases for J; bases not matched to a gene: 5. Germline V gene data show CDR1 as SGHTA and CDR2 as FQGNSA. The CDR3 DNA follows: TGTGCCAGCAGCTGGACAGGGACGGACTCCTACGAGCAGTACTTC. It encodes CASSWTGTDSYEQYF.

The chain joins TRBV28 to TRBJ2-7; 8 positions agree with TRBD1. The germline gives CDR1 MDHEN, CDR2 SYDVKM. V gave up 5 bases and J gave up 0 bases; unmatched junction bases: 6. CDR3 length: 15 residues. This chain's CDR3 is CASSGQGLASYEQYV. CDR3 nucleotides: TGTGCCAGCAGTGGACAGGGCTTAGCCTCCTACGAGCAGTACGTC.

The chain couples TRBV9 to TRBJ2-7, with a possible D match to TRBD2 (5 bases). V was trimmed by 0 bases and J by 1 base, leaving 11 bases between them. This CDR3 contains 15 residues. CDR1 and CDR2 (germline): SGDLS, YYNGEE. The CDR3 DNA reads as TGTGCCAGCAGCGTAGAACCGGGGTCTTCCTACGAGCAGTACTTC. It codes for CASSVEPGSSYEQYF.

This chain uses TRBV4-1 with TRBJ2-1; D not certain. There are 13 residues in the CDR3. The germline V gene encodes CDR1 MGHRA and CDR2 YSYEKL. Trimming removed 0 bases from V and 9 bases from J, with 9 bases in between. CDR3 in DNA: TGCGCCAGCAGCCAAGATCGTCGGTTTGAGCAGTTCTTC. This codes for CASSQDRRFEQFF.

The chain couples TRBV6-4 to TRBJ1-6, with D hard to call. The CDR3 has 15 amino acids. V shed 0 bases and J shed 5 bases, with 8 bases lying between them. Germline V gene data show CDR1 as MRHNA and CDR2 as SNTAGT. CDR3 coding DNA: TGTGCCAGCAGTGACTCTCAGGCCAATAATTCACCCCTCCACTTT. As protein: CASSDSQANNSPLHF.

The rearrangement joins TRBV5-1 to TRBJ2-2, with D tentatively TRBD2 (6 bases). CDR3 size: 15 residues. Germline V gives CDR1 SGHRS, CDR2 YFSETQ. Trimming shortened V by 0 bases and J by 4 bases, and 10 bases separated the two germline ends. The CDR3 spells CASSLVEGSTGELFF. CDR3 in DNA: TGCGCCAGCAGCTTGGTGGAGGGGAGCACCGGGGAGCTGTTTTTT. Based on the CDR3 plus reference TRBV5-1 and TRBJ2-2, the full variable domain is KAGVTQTPRYLIKTRGQQVTLSCSPISGHRSVSWYQQTPGQGLQFLFEYFSETQRNKGNFPGRFSGRQFSNSRSEMNVSTLELGDSALYLCASSLVEGSTGELFFGEGSRLTVL.

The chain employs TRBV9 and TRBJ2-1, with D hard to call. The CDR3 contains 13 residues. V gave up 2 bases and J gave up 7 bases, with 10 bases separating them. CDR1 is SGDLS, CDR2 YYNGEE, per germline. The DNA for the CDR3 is TGTGCCAGCAGCGTTGACGTATTTAATGAGCAGTTCTTC. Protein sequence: CASSVDVFNEQFF.

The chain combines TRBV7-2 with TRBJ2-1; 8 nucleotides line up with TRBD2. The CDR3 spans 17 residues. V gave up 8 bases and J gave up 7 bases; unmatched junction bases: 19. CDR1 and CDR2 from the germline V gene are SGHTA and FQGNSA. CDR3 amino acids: CASHLGWAGGTRNEQFF. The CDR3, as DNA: TGTGCCAGCCACTTGGGATGGGCGGGGGGTACTAGGAATGAGCAGTTCTTC.

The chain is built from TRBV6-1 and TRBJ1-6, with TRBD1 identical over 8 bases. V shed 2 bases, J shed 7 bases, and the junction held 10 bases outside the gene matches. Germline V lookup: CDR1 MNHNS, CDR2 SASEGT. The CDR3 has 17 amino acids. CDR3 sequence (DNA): TGTGCCAGCAGTGAACGGGGGGGACAGGCCGCAAATTCACCCCTCCACTTT. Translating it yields CASSERGGQAANSPLHF.

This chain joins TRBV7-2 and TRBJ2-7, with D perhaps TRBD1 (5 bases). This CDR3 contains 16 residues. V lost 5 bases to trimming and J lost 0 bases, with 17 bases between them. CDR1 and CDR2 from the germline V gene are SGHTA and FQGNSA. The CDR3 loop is CASSPQGRASSYEQYF. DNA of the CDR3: TGTGCCAGCAGCCCGCAGGGCAGGGCCAGCTCCTACGAGCAGTACTTC.

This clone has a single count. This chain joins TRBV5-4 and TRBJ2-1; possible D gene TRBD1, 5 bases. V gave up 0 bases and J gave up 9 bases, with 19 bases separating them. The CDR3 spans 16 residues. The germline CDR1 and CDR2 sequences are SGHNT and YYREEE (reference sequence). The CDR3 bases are TGTGCCAGCAGCTTGGAGGGGTTTCAGATGGCCGGTGAGCAGTTCTTC. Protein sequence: CASSLEGFQMAGEQFF.

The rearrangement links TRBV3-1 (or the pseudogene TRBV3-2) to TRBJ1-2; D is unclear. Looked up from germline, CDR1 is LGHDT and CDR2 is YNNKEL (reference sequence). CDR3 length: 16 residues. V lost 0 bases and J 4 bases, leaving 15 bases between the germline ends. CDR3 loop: CASSQDRPLPAYGYTF. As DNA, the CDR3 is TGTGCCAGCAGCCAAGATCGCCCGCTCCCGGCCTATGGCTACACCTTC.

CDR3 bases: TGTGCCAGCAGCCAAAGCCTAGCGGGTACAGATACGCAGTATTTT. It yields the protein CASSQSLAGTDTQYF. The chain has TRBV3-1 (or the pseudogene TRBV3-2) and TRBJ2-3; the match to TRBD2 covers 8 bases. The CDR3 consists of 15 residues. Trimming removed 2 bases from V and 3 bases from J; junction bases left unmatched: 4. In germline, CDR1 is LGHDT, CDR2 YNNKEL (reference sequence).

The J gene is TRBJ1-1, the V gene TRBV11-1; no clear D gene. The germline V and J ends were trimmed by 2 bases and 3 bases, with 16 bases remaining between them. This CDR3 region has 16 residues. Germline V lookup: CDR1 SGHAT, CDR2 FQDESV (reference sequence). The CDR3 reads CASSLQAPPSYTEAFF. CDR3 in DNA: TGTGCCAGCAGCTTACAGGCCCCCCCTTCGTACACTGAAGCTTTCTTT.

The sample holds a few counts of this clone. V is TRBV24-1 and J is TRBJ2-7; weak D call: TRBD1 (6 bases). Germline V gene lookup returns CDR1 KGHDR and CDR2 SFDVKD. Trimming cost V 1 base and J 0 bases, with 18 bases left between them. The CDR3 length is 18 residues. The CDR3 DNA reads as TGTGCCACCAGTGATTTTACACAGGGAATAGGGGGCTCCTACGAGCAGTACTTC. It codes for CATSDFTQGIGGSYEQYF.

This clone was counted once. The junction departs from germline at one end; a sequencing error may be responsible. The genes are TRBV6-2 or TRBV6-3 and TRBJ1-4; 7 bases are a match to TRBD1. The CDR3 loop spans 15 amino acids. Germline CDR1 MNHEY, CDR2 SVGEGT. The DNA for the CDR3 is TGTGCCAGCAGTGACTACTCGGGACAGTTAATGAAAATGGTTTTT. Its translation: CASSDYSGQLMKMVF.